The rows below give T cell receptor beta chains drawn from one sample of a study of shared clonotypes between healthy human individuals. Repertoires were generated with immunoSEQ multiplex PCR, while TCRdb's copy carries only in-frame clones and drops some. The repertoire holds 2 million to 2.5 million clones, with about 92% as singletons. The sequenced sample consisted of naive CD4+ T cells from PBMCs. These receptors originate from a man younger than 35 in good health. Some clones in this sample may be carry-over from other donors' samples. CDR3s include the opening cysteine and the closing phenylalanine or tryptophan. Each record gives: clone size, V gene, J gene, D gene, CDR3 protein, CDR3 DNA. D genes are given only for firm matches. Clone sizes are given selectively: once, few, many, or a class where the clone is expanded.

>NA|TRBV28|TRBJ1-3|NA
CASTPGGGAGNTIYF
TGTGCCAGCACCCCTGGCGGGGGGGCTGGAAACACCATATATTTT
>NA|TRBV2|TRBJ1-3|NA
CASRVAGNTIYF
TGTGCCAGCAGGGTCGCTGGAAACACCATATATTTT
>NA|TRBV6-4|TRBJ1-6|NA
CASSDGGTWGSPLHF
TGTGCCAGCAGCGACGGGGGGACCTGGGGATCACCCCTCCACTTT
>once|TRBV5-1|TRBJ2-3|TRBD2
CASSSGLAGVTDTQYF
TGCGCCAGCAGTTCGGGACTAGCGGGAGTGACAGATACGCAGTATTTT
>NA|TRBV12-2|TRBJ2-6|NA
CASRFLRSFYSGANVLTF
TGTGCAAGTCGCTTTCTTCGAAGTTTCTACTCTGGGGCCAACGTCCTGACTTTC
>NA|TRBV4-1|TRBJ1-4|TRBD1
CASSLIRQGATNEKLFF
TGCGCCAGCAGCTTAATACGACAGGGAGCAACTAATGAAAAACTGTTTTTT
>once|TRBV11-2|TRBJ2-7|NA
CASSLGGPVYEQYF
TGTGCCAGCAGCTTAGGTGGGCCAGTCTACGAGCAGTACTTC
>NA|TRBV5-1|TRBJ2-5|NA
CASSRYPTGATRETQYF
TGCGCCAGCAGCCGTTACCCCACCGGGGCGACACGGGAGACCCAGTACTTC
>NA|TRBV4-1|TRBJ1-2|NA
CASSQTDSTNYGYTF
TGCGCCAGCAGCCAAACCGACAGTACTAACTATGGCTACACCTTC
>NA|TRBV6-1|TRBJ1-3|NA
CASSEIPSGNTIYF
TGTGCCAGCAGTGAAATCCCTTCCGGAAACACCATATATTTT
>NA|TRBV19|TRBJ1-4|NA
CASTLGASGNEKLFF
TGTGCCAGTACCCTTGGGGCCTCGGGTAATGAAAAACTGTTTTTT
>once|TRBV7-2|TRBJ1-1|NA
CASRFREGPNTEAFF
TGTGCCAGCAGGTTCCGGGAGGGTCCGAACACTGAAGCTTTCTTT
>NA|TRBV7-2|TRBJ2-1|NA
CASTPFNRGGEQFF
TGTGCCAGCACCCCTTTTAATCGGGGAGGCGAGCAGTTCTTC
>NA|TRBV2|TRBJ1-5|TRBD1
CASSVGDRENQPQHF
TGTGCCAGCAGTGTGGGAGACAGGGAAAATCAGCCCCAGCATTTT
>NA|TRBV7-8|TRBJ2-7|TRBD1
CASSSDRGGEQYF
TGTGCCAGCAGCTCCGACAGGGGTGGCGAGCAGTACTTC
>few|TRBV2|TRBJ1-1|TRBD1
CASRDRLNTEAFF
TGTGCCAGCAGGGACAGGTTGAACACTGAAGCTTTCTTT
>NA|TRBV7-8|TRBJ2-1|TRBD1
CASSRDRVSYNEQFF
TGTGCCAGCAGCCGCGACAGGGTTTCCTACAATGAGCAGTTCTTC
>NA|TRBV18|TRBJ2-6|NA
CASSLISGANVLTF
TGTGCCAGCTCACTTATTTCGGGGGCCAACGTCCTGACTTTC
>NA|TRBV29-1|TRBJ2-1|TRBD2
CSVVRLARNEQFF
TGCAGCGTTGTGCGACTAGCGAGGAATGAGCAGTTCTTC
>NA|TRBV7-9|TRBJ2-5|TRBD2
CASSQTSGKETQYF
TGTGCCAGCAGCCAGACTAGCGGAAAAGAGACCCAGTACTTC
>NA|TRBV7-2|TRBJ2-4|NA
CASSPLVRRHIQYF
TGTGCCAGCAGCCCACTTGTGCGCAGACACATTCAGTACTTC
>NA|TRBV28|TRBJ2-2|NA
CASSLGQGGTGELFF
TGTGCCAGCAGTTTGGGCCAGGGGGGTACCGGGGAGCTGTTTTTT
>NA|TRBV28|TRBJ2-5|NA
CASSSVGSRETQYF
TGTGCCAGCAGTTCGGTGGGGTCAAGGGAGACCCAGTACTTC
>NA|TRBV6-4|TRBJ2-2|NA
CASARSGAGELFF
TGTGCCAGCGCTCGCTCAGGGGCCGGGGAGCTGTTTTTT
>NA|TRBV28|TRBJ2-7|NA
CATLAGVPYEQYF
TGTGCCACCCTGGCAGGGGTCCCCTACGAGCAGTACTTC
>NA|TRBV30|TRBJ1-2|NA
CAWIGGAVPGYTF
TGTGCCTGGATAGGGGGGGCGGTTCCTGGCTACACCTTC
>NA|TRBV27|TRBJ2-7|TRBD1
CASRRGQAAYEQYF
TGTGCCAGCAGGAGGGGGCAGGCAGCCTACGAGCAGTACTTC
>NA|TRBV6-5|TRBJ1-1|TRBD1
CASSRQGMNTEAFF
TGTGCCAGCAGTCGACAGGGAATGAACACTGAAGCTTTCTTT